These T cell receptor beta chains were read from a single sample in a study of beta chain features in type 1 diabetes. Only in-frame clones appear in the TCRdb table, and some are missing; sequencing was by immunoSEQ multiplex PCR. The table shows over 600,000 clones, with around an eighth occurring only once. The source material was naive CD4+ T cells from blood. All receptors come from a man between 25 and 39 years old with type 1 diabetes. Each CDR3 is given with its conserved first and last residue. A D gene is named only where the DNA matches it firmly. Clone size is shown for a subset of rows, as once, few, many or a class of expanded clone.

>-|TRBV28|-|TRBJ1-2
CASSFSGPNYGYTF
TGTGCCAGCAGTTTTTCGGGCCCTAACTATGGCTACACCTTC
>few|TRBV19|-|TRBJ2-3
CASTPMSGSDTQYF
TGTGCCAGTACCCCGATGAGTGGATCAGATACGCAGTATTTT
>-|TRBV5-6|-|TRBJ2-6
CASSLYGSSGANVLTF
TGTGCCAGCAGCTTGTACGGAAGCTCTGGGGCCAACGTCCTGACTTTC
>few|TRBV7-9|TRBD2|TRBJ2-5
CASSPGLAGGQETQYF
TGTGCCAGCAGCCCCGGACTAGCGGGGGGGCAAGAGACCCAGTACTTC
>-|TRBV5-1|-|TRBJ1-5
CASSLLDSSNQPQHF
TGCGCCAGCAGCTTGTTGGACAGTAGCAATCAGCCCCAGCATTTT
>few|TRBV5-1|-|TRBJ2-5
CASSWGGGSQETQYF
TGCGCCAGCAGCTGGGGAGGGGGCAGTCAAGAGACCCAGTACTTC
>-|TRBV28|TRBD1|TRBJ1-2
CATGTGALYGYTF
TGTGCCACCGGAACAGGGGCGCTCTATGGCTACACCTTC
>-|TRBV11-3|-|TRBJ2-3
CASSFRQGTDTQYF
TGTGCCAGCAGCTTCCGGCAGGGCACAGATACGCAGTATTTT
>few|TRBV7-2|-|TRBJ2-5
CASSLASPPETQYF
TGTGCCAGCAGCTTAGCGTCCCCTCCCGAGACCCAGTACTTC
>-|TRBV13|-|TRBJ2-3
CASGSEDTQYF
TGTGCCAGCGGCTCTGAGGATACGCAGTATTTT
>-|TRBV29-1|-|TRBJ1-2
CSVGQANGYTF
TGCAGCGTGGGACAAGCCAATGGCTACACCTTC
>-|TRBV19|TRBD1|TRBJ2-6
CASSTGQGTYRLGAGANVLTF
TGTGCCAGTAGTACCGGACAGGGAACTTACAGATTAGGGGCTGGGGCCAACGTCCTGACTTTC
>-|TRBV15|-|TRBJ2-5
CATSRGGGVETQYF
TGTGCCACCAGCAGAGGTGGAGGGGTCGAGACCCAGTACTTC
>few|TRBV5-4|-|TRBJ2-7
CASSLDRFTYEQYF
TGTGCCAGCAGCCTAGACAGGTTTACCTACGAGCAGTACTTC
>-|TRBV28|-|TRBJ2-7
CASSTPGTSYEQYF
TGTGCCAGCAGTACCCCCGGGACAAGCTACGAGCAGTACTTC
>-|TRBV5-6|-|TRBJ1-2
CASSLVNGDYGYTF
TGTGCCAGCAGCTTGGTGAACGGGGACTATGGCTACACCTTC
>-|TRBV5-1|-|TRBJ2-3
CASSSPGQSTDTQYF
TGCGCCAGCAGTTCCCCCGGACAGTCCACAGATACGCAGTATTTT
>-|TRBV2|-|TRBJ1-2
CASSEGTNPPGGYTF
TGTGCCAGCAGTGAAGGCACGAACCCCCCCGGGGGCTACACCTTC
>few|TRBV19|-|TRBJ2-5
CASSTQETQYF
TGTGCCAGTAGTACGCAAGAGACCCAGTACTTC